This is a list of T cell receptor beta chains from one sample in a study of shared clonotypes between healthy human individuals. Sequencing used immunoSEQ multiplex PCR; TCRdb keeps in-frame clones, though not all of them. The table has roughly 2.1 million clones, 85% to 95% seen once. Sequencing used naive CD8+ T cells from PBMCs. Source of these receptors: a man younger than 30 in good health. Some clones in this sample may be carry-over from other donors' samples. The CDR3 runs from the conserved cysteine through the conserved F or W. Each record gives: D gene, V gene, J gene, clone size, CDR3 protein, CDR3 DNA. The D gene is left open where the match is weak. A clone size is listed for some rows: how often the clone was seen (once, few, many), or a class if it is expanded.

>TRBD1|TRBV19|TRBJ1-2|NA
CASSSRGKDAGYTF
TGTGCCAGTAGTAGCAGGGGGAAGGATGCTGGCTACACCTTC
>NA|TRBV2|TRBJ1-3|NA
CATRDGTGNTIYF
TGTGCCACTCGGGACGGTACTGGAAACACCATATATTTT
>NA|TRBV11-2|TRBJ2-2|NA
CASSLRQVAGELFF
TGTGCCAGCAGCTTACGGCAGGTCGCCGGGGAGCTGTTTTTT
>NA|TRBV6-1|TRBJ2-3|NA
CASSEGFGGTDTQYF
TGTGCCAGCAGTGAAGGTTTCGGCGGCACAGATACGCAGTATTTT
>TRBD2|TRBV28|TRBJ2-1|NA
CASRPIPGTAPRTSGYNEQFF
TGTGCCAGCAGACCCATCCCCGGGACAGCTCCAAGGACTAGCGGGTACAATGAGCAGTTCTTC
>TRBD2|TRBV5-6|TRBJ2-1|NA
CASSLELAGHEGEQFF
TGTGCCAGCAGCTTGGAACTAGCGGGACATGAAGGTGAGCAGTTCTTC
>NA|TRBV7-2|TRBJ2-5|NA
CASSNRDYPIQETQYF
TGTGCCAGCAGCAACAGGGACTACCCTATCCAAGAGACCCAGTACTTC
>TRBD1|TRBV6-1|TRBJ2-1|NA
CAGGTGDSSYNEQFF
TGTGCCGGGGGGACAGGCGACAGCTCCTACAATGAGCAGTTCTTC
>TRBD2|TRBV7-3|TRBJ2-1|NA
CASSSISGRPYNEQFF
TGTGCCAGCAGCTCTATTAGCGGGAGGCCCTACAATGAGCAGTTCTTC
>NA|TRBV28|TRBJ1-2|NA
CASSLSGGRYGYTF
TGTGCCAGCAGTTTATCGGGGGGACGCTATGGCTACACCTTC
>TRBD2|TRBV7-6|TRBJ2-1|once
CASSPSLAADHEQFF
TGTGCCAGCAGCCCTAGTCTAGCGGCAGATCATGAGCAGTTCTTC